Listed below are T cell receptor beta chains from one sample, sequenced in a study of a mutant IDH1 vaccine in newly diagnosed glioma. Sequencing was performed with immunoSEQ multiplex PCR; in TCRdb, only in-frame clones are kept and a portion is missing. The sample holds tens of thousands of clones; approximately 85% are singletons and the top ten take under 4.5%. Their recognized antigens are unknown. The starting material was PBMCs, obtained from a glioma patient whose treatment included an IDH1 peptide vaccine. The receptors come from a young man with glioma. The CDR3 runs from the conserved cysteine through the conserved F or W. The D gene is left open where the match is weak. Clone size is shown for a subset of rows, as once, few, many or a class of expanded clone.

clone_size j_call v_call d_call cdr3_nt cdr3_aa
NA TRBJ1-4 TRBV5-4 NA TGTGCCAGCAGCCTGGGCGGGGCAGGGAGGGATGAAAAACTGTTTTTT CASSLGGAGRDEKLFF
few TRBJ1-6 TRBV20-1 NA TGCAGTGCTAGGGGGCTCTCACCCCTCCACTTT CSARGLSPLHF
NA TRBJ2-7 TRBV7-9 NA TGTGCCAGCGACGTGGGGGTTGGGTACGAGCAGTACTTC CASDVGVGYEQYF
once TRBJ1-1 TRBV12-5 NA TGTGCTAGTGGTTTGGGCGTTGGGCAGAAGACTGAAGCTTTCTTT CASGLGVGQKTEAFF
NA TRBJ1-1 TRBV6-6 NA TGTGCCAGCAGTCACCCCCCCCCTGAAGCTTTCTTT CASSHPPPEAFF
NA TRBJ1-6 TRBV6-5 NA TGTGCCAGCGCTCCCTCCGAGGGGTCACCCCTCCACTTT CASAPSEGSPLHF
NA TRBJ2-1 TRBV11-2 NA TGTGCCAGCAGCTTAGAGGGGGATAGCTCCTACAATGAGCAGTTCTTC CASSLEGDSSYNEQFF
NA TRBJ1-5 TRBV6-6 TRBD1 TGTGCCAGCATCCCGGGACAGGGTCGCAATCAGCCCCAGCATTTT CASIPGQGRNQPQHF
NA TRBJ2-5 TRBV6-4 NA TGTGCCAGCAGTGACTCGAGGGAACGGGTGGGAGGCGACCGGATCGTGAAAAGAAGGGAGACCCAGTACTTC CASSDSRERVGGDRIVKRRETQYF
NA TRBJ1-6 TRBV19 NA TGTGCCAGGCCTGGGGGGCTTTATAATTCACCCCTCCACTTT CARPGGLYNSPLHF
NA TRBJ2-2 TRBV15 NA TGTGCCACCAGCAGAGAGGTGGAGGGCACCGGGGAGCTGTTTTTT CATSREVEGTGELFF
NA TRBJ1-5 TRBV19 TRBD1 TGTGCCAGTAGTCACAGGGGTAGGGGCAATCAGCCCCAGCATTTT CASSHRGRGNQPQHF
NA TRBJ1-1 TRBV6-1 NA TGTGCCAGCAGTGACCACAGCAAACCCACTGAAGCTTTCTTT CASSDHSKPTEAFF
NA TRBJ2-7 TRBV9 TRBD1 TGTGCCAGCAGCGCCGGGACAGGGGGCTACGAGCAGTACTTC CASSAGTGGYEQYF
NA TRBJ1-1 TRBV27 NA TGTGCCAGCAGTTCAGATAGGTGGGGGACGAACACTGAAGCTTTCTTT CASSSDRWGTNTEAFF
NA TRBJ2-5 TRBV25-1 TRBD1 TGTGCCAGCAAAGGGGGGACAGGGCGGACAGAGACCCAGTACTTC CASKGGTGRTETQYF
NA TRBJ2-5 TRBV6-5 NA TGTGCCAGCAATTTGGCGGGGGCCCAAGGGGAGACCCAGTACTTC CASNLAGAQGETQYF
NA TRBJ2-1 TRBV11-3 TRBD1 TGTGCCAGCAGCTTGGTCGGGACAGAGCCGGGCAATGAGCAGTTCTTC CASSLVGTEPGNEQFF
few TRBJ1-5 TRBV2 NA TGTGCCAGCAATGGAGCGTTTAGCAATCAGCCCCAGCATTTT CASNGAFSNQPQHF
NA TRBJ2-5 TRBV7-9 TRBD2 TGTGCCAGCAGCCCTTACGGGGGGACCCAAGAGACCCAGTACTTC CASSPYGGTQETQYF
NA TRBJ1-1 TRBV5-1 NA TGCGCCAGCAGCTTTGGGTATACCGATGGGACTGAAGCTTTCTTT CASSFGYTDGTEAFF
few TRBJ1-2 TRBV4-1 NA TGCGCCAGCAGCCAAGGTCTGACCGTTTTGGCTAACTATGGCTACACCTTC CASSQGLTVLANYGYTF
NA TRBJ2-2 TRBV27 NA TGTGCCAGCAGTACAGGGCACACCGGGGAGCTGTTTTTT CASSTGHTGELFF
NA TRBJ2-7 TRBV7-9 NA TGTGCCAGCAGCGACCGGGAAGTAGGGGACGAGCAGTACTTC CASSDREVGDEQYF
few TRBJ1-1 TRBV9 TRBD1 TGTGCCAGCAGCGTCCTACAGGGGGCTACGGAAGCTTTCTTT CASSVLQGATEAFF
NA TRBJ2-5 TRBV5-4 TRBD2 TGTGCCAGCAGCCTCAAGACTAGCGGGGGTGAGACCCAGTACTTC CASSLKTSGGETQYF
NA TRBJ2-7 TRBV7-9 NA TGTGCCAGCAGCTTAGTAGGGCCCGGCGAGCAGTACTTC CASSLVGPGEQYF
NA TRBJ2-7 TRBV6-1 TRBD1 TGTGCCACCACCGGGACAGGGTTCAGTACCTACGAGCAGTACTTC CATTGTGFSTYEQYF
few TRBJ1-5 TRBV4-1 NA TGCGCCAGCAGCCAAGAGTGGGGACTTTTTCAGCCCCAGCATTTT CASSQEWGLFQPQHF
NA TRBJ1-1 TRBV6-1 NA TGTGCCAGCACAAAAAACACTGAAGCTTTCTTT CASTKNTEAFF